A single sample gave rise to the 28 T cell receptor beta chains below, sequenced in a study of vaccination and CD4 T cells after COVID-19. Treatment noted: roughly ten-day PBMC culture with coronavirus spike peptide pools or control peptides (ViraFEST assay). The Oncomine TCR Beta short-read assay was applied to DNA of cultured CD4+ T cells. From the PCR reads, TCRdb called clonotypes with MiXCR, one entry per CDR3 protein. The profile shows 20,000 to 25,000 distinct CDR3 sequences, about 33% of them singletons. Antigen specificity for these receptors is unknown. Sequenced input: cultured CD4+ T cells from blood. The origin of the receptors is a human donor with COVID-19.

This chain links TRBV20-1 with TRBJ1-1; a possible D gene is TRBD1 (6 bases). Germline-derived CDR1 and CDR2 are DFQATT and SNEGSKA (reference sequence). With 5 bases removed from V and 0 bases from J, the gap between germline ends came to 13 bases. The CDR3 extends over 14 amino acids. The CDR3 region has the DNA TGCAGTGCTTACAGGGCCTCTTTGAACACTGAAGCTTTCTTT. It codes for CSAYRASLNTEAFF.

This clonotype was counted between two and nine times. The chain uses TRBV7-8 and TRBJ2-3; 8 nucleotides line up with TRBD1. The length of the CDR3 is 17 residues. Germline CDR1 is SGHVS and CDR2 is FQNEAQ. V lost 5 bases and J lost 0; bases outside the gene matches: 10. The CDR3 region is CASSPRKQGVSTDTQYF. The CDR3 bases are TGTGCCAGCAGCCCCCGAAAACAGGGGGTTAGCACAGATACGCAGTATTTT.

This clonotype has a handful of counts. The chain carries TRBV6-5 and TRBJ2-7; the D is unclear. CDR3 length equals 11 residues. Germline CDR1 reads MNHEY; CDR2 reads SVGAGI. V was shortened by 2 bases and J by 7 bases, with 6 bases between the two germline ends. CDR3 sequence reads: CASSYGGEQYF. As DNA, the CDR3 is TGTGCCAGCAGTTACGGTGGAGAGCAGTACTTC.

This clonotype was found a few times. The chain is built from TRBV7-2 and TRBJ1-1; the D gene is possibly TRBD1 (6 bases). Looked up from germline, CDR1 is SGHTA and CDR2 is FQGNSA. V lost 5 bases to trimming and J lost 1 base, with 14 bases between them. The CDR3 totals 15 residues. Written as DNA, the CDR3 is TGTGCCAGCAGCCCATCGACAGGTCGGAACACTGAAGCTTTCTTT. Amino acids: CASSPSTGRNTEAFF.

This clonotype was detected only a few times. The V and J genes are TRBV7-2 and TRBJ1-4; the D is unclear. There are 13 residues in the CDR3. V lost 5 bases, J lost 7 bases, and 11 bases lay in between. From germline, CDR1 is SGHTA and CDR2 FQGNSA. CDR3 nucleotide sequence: TGTGCCAGCAGCCCAAAGGGAGGTGAAAAACTGTTTTTT. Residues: CASSPKGGEKLFF.

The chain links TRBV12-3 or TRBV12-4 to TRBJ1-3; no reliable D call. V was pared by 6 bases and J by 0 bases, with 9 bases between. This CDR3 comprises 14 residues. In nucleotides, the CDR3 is TGTGCCAGCAGGGAAACAAGCTCTGGAAACACCATATATTTT. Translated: CASRETSSGNTIYF.

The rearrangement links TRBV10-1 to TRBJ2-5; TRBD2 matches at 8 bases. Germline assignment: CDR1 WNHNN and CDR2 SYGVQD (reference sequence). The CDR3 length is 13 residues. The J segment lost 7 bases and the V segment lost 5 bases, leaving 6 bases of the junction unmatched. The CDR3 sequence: CASSSGLEGTQYF. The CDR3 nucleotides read TGCGCCAGCAGTTCGGGACTAGAAGGGACCCAGTACTTC.

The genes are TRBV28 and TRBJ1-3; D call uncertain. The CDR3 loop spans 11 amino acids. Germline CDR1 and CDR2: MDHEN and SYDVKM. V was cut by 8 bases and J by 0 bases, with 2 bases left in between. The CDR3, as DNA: TGTGCCAGCCTCTCTGGAAACACCATATATTTT. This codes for CASLSGNTIYF.

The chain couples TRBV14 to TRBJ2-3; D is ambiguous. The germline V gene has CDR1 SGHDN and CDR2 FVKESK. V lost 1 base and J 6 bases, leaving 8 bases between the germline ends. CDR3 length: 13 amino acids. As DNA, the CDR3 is TGTGCCAGCAGCCAAGGGTCAAGCGATACGCAGTATTTT. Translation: CASSQGSSDTQYF.

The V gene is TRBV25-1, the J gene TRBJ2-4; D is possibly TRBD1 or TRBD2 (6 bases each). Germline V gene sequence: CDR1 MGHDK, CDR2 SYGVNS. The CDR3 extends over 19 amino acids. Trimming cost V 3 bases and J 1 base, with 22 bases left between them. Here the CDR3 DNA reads TGTGCCAGCAGTGAGCTAATAAACAGGGCGGGACGGGCCAAAAACATTCAGTACTTC. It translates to CASSELINRAGRAKNIQYF.

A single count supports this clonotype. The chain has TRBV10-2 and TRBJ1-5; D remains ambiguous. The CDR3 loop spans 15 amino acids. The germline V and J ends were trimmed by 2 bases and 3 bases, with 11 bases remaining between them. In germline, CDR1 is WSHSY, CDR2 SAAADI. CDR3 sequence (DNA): TGCGCCAGCAGTGAGATCCCCAGCTTCAATCAGCCCCAGCATTTT. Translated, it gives CASSEIPSFNQPQHF.

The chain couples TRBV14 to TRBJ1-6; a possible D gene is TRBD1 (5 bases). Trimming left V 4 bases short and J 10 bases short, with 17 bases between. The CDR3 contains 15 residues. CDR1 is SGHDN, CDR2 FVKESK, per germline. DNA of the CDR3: TGTGCCAGCAGCCCAGCCGGGGCTTGGGGATCACCCCTCCACTTT. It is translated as CASSPAGAWGSPLHF.

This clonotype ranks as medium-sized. The CDR3 spells CASSLAGTGGAPYGYTF. The CDR3 bases are TGTGCCAGCAGCTTAGCCGGGACAGGGGGCGCCCCCTATGGCTACACCTTC. The J gene is TRBJ1-2, the V gene TRBV7-6; 12 nucleotides align to TRBD1. Germline V gene data show CDR1 as SGHVS and CDR2 as FNYEAQ. The CDR3 covers 17 residues. V dropped 0 bases and J dropped 4; count of bases not matched to a gene: 6.

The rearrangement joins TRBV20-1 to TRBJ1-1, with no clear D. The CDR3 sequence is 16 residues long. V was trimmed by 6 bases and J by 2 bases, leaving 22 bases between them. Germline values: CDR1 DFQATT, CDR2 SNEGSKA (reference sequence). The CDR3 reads CSAPRAVSGVNTEAFF. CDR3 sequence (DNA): TGCAGTGCCCCTCGGGCCGTGTCTGGGGTTAACACTGAAGCTTTCTTT.

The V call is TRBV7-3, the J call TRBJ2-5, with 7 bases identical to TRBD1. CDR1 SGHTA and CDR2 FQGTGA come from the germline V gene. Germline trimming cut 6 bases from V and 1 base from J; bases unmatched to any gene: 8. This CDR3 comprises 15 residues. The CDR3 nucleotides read TGTGCCAGCAGTCACCCCTCAGGGGGCCAAGAGACCCAGTACTTC. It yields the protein CASSHPSGGQETQYF.

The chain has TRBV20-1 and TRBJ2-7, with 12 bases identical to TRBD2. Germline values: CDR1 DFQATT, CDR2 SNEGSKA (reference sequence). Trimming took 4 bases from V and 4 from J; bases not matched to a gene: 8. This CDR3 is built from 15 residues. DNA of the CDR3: TGCAGTGCTACTTTCTCTAGCGGGGGGGCTTACGAGCAGTACTTC. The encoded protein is CSATFSSGGAYEQYF.

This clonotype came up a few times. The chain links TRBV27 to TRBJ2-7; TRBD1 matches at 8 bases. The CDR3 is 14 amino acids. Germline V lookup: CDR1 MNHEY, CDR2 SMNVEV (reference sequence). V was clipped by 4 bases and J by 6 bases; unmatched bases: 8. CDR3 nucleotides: TGTGCCAGCAGTTCCTTGGACAGGGCACGCGAGCAGTACTTC. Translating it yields CASSSLDRAREQYF.

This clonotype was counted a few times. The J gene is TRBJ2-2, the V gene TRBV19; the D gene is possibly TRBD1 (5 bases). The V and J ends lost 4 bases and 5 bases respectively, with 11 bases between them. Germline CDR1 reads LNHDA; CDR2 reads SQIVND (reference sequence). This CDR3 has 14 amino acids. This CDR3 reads CASSTDSLTGELFF. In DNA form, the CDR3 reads TGTGCCAGTAGTACAGACAGCCTTACCGGGGAGCTGTTTTTT.

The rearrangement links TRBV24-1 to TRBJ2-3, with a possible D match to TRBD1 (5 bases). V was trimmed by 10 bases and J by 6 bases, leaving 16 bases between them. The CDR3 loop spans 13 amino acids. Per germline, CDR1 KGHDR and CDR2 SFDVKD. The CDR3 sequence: CATRQKKGDTQYF. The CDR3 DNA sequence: TGTGCCACACGCCAGAAAAAGGGGGATACGCAGTATTTT.

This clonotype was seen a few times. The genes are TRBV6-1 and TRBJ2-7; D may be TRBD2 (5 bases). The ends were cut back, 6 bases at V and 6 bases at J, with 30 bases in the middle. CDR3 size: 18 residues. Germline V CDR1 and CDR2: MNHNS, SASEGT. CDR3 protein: CASSQDPRSGSLDSEQYF. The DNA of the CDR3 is TGTGCCAGCAGCCAGGACCCCCGCTCTGGTAGCTTGGACTCCGAGCAGTACTTC.

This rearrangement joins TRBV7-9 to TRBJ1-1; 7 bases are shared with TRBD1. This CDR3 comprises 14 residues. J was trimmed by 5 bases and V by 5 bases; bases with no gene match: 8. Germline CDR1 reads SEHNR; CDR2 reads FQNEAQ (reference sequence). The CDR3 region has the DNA TGTGCCAGCAGCAACCAGCAGGGGGGGACTGAAGCTTTCTTT. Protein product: CASSNQQGGTEAFF. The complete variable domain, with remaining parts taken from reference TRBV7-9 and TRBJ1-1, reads DTGVSQNPRHKITKRGQNVTFRCDPISEHNRLYWYRQTLGQGPEFLTYFQNEAQLEKSRLLSDRFSAERPKGSFSTLEIQRTEQGDSAMYLCASSNQQGGTEAFFGQGTRLTVV.

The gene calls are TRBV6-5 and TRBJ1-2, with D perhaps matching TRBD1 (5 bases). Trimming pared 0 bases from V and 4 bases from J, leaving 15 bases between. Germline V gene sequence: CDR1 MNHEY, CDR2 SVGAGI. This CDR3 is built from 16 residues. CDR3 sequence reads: CASSYSSVGVSYGYTF. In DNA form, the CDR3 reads TGTGCCAGCAGTTACTCTTCTGTAGGGGTTAGCTATGGCTACACCTTC.

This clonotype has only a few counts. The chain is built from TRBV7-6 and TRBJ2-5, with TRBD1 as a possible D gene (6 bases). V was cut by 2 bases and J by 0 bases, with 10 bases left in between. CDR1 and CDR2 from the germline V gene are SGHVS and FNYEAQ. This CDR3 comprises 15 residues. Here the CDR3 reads CASSLYQGNQETQYF. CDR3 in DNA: TGTGCCAGCAGCTTATATCAGGGGAACCAAGAGACCCAGTACTTC.

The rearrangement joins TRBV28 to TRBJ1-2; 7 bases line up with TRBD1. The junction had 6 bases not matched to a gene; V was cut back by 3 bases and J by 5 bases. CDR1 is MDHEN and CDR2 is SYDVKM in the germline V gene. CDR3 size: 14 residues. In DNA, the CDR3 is TGTGCCAGCAGTTTTGGCGACAGGGCATATGGCTACACCTTC. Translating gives CASSFGDRAYGYTF.

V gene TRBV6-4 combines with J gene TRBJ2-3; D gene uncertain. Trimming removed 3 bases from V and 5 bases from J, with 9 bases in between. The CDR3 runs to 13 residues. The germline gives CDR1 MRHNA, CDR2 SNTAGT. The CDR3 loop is CASSETWRDTQYF. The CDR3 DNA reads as TGTGCCAGCAGTGAAACCTGGAGAGATACGCAGTATTTT.

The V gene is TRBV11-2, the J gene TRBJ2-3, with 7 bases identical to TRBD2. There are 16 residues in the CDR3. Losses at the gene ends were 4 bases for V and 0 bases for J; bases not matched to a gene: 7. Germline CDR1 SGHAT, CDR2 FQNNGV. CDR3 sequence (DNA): TGTGCCAGCAGCTACCGCGGGGGAACTAGCACAGATACGCAGTATTTT. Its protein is CASSYRGGTSTDTQYF. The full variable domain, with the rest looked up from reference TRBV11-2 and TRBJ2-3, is EAGVAQSPRYKIIEKRQSVAFWCNPISGHATLYWYQQILGQGPKLLIQFQNNGVVDDSQLPKDRFSAERLKGVDSTLKIQPAKLEDSAVYLCASSYRGGTSTDTQYFGPGTRLTVL.

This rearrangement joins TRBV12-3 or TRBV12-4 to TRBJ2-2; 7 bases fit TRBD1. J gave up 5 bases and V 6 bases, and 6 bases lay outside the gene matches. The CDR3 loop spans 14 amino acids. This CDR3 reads CASRITGVTGELFF. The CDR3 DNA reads TGTGCCAGCAGAATAACAGGGGTGACCGGGGAGCTGTTTTTT.

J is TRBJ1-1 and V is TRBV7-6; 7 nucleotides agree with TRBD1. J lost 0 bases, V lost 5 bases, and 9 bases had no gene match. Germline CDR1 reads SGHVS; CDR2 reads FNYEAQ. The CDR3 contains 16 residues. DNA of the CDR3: TGTGCCAGCAGCCCCCCGCGGGGACAGATGAACACTGAAGCTTTCTTT. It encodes CASSPPRGQMNTEAFF.